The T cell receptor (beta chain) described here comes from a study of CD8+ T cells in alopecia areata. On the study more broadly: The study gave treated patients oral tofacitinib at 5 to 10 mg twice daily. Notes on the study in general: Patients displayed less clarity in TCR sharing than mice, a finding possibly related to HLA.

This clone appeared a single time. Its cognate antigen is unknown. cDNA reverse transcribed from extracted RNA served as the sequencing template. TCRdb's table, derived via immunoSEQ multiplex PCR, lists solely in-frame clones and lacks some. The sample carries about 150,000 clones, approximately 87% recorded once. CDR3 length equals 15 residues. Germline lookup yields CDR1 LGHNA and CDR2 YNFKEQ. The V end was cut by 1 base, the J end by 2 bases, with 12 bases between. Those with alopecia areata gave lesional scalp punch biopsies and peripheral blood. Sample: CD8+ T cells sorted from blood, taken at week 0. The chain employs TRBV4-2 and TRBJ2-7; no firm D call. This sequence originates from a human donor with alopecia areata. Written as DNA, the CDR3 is TGTGCCAGCAGCCAAGTTAGAACCGGAACCTACGAGCAGTACTTC. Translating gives CASSQVRTGTYEQYF.